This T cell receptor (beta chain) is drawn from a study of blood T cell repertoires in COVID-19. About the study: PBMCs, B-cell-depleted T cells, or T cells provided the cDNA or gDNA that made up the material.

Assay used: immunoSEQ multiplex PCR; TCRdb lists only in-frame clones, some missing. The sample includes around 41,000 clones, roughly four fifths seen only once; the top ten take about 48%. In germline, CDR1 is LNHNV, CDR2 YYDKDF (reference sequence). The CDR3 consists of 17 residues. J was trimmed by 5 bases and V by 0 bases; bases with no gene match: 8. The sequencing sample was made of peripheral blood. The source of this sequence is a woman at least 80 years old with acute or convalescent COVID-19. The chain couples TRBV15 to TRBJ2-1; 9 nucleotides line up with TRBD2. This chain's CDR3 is CATSRELLRGGDNEQFF. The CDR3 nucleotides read TGTGCCACCAGCAGAGAGCTCCTGCGGGGGGGAGACAATGAGCAGTTCTTC.